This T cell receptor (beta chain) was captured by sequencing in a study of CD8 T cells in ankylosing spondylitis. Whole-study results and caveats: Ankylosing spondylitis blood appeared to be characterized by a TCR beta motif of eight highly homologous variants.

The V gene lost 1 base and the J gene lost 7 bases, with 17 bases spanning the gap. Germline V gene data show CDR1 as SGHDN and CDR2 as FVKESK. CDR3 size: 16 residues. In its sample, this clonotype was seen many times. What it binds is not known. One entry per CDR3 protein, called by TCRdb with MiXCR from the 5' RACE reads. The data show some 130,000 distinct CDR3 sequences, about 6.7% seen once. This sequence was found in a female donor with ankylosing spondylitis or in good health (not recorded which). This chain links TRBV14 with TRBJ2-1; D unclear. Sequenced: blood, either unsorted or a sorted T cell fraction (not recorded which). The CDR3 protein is CASSQGAFILGNEQFF. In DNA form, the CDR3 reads TGTGCCAGCAGCCAAGGGGCGTTTATCCTAGGGAATGAGCAGTTCTTC.